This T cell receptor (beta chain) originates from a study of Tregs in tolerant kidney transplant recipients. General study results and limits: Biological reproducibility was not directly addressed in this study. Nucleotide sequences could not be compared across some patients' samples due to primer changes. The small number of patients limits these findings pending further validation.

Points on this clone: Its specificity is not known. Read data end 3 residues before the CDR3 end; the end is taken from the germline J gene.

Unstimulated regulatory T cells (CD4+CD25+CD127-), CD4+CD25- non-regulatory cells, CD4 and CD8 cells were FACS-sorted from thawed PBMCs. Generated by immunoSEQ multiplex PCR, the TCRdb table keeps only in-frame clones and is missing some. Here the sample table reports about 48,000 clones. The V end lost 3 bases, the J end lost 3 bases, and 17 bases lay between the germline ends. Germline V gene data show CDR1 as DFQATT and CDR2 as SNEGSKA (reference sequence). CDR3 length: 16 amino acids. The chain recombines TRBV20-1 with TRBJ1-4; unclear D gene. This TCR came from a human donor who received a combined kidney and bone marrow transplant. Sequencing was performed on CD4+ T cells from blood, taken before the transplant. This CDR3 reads CSARTQRGAANEKLFF. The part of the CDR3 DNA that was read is TGCAGTGCTAGGACCCAGAGAGGCGCGGCTAATGAAAAA.